This TCR beta chain originates from a study of post-analysis software for immune sequencing data. Findings and limits, study-wide: Higher frequency in patients than in controls was seen for several TRBV segments, with TRBV5-6, TRBV5-1 and TRBV20-1 among them. Normalized Chao1 diversity in multiple sclerosis patients fell significantly below that of controls. By F measure, strong co-clustering occurred among samples prepared in the same batch.

Unique molecular identifiers were built into the TCR beta cDNA libraries. T cells, 1 to 10 million of them, yielded roughly 470,000 cDNA molecules. TCRdb passed the PCR reads through MiXCR, listing each CDR3 protein once. The sample includes around 400,000 distinct CDR3 sequences, approximately 33% seen only once; the top ten take around 15%. This clonotype came up a few times. Its matching antigen is unknown. V shed 3 bases and J 6 bases; nucleotides not matched to a gene: 8. The CDR3 contains 15 residues. Germline CDR1 reads MNHEY; CDR2 reads SMNVEV (reference sequence). Specimen: blood. The V call is TRBV27, the J call TRBJ2-3; 8 bases fit TRBD2. The sequence derives from a girl between 5 and 17 years old with multiple sclerosis. CDR3 sequence: CASSFSAGGWDTQYF. CDR3 bases: TGTGCCAGCAGTTTTTCGGCGGGGGGCTGGGATACGCAGTATTTT.